This is a list of T cell receptor beta chains from one sample in a study of T cells in Graves' hyperthyroidism and ophthalmopathy. MiXCR was run by TCRdb on the multiplex PCR reads, yielding one entry per CDR3 protein. In the table there are hundreds of thousands of distinct CDR3 sequences, 12% to 15% of which are singletons. Sequencing was done on a sample of blood. Source of these receptors: a woman aged 18-35 years with Graves' hyperthyroidism. The CDR3 runs from the conserved cysteine through the conserved F or W. D genes are given only for firm matches. The size field is filled for only some rows; it gives once, few, many or a size class.

clone_size | j_call | d_call | v_call | cdr3_aa | cdr3_nt
many | TRBJ2-7 | TRBD1 | TRBV13 | CASSRQDRADEQYF | TGTGCCAGCAGCAGACAGGACAGGGCTGACGAGCAGTACTTC
many | TRBJ1-2 | TRBD1 | TRBV18 | CASSRDSPVYTF | TGTGCCAGCTCACGGGACAGTCCCGTCTACACCTTC
. | TRBJ2-1 | . | TRBV6-2/TRBV6-3 | CACSLDWTSYNEQFF | TGTGCCTGCAGTCTCGACTGGACCTCCTACAATGAGCAGTTCTTC
few | TRBJ2-5 | . | TRBV11-3 | CASSLARLGLWQETQYF | TGTGCCAGCAGCTTAGCCAGACTGGGACTTTGGCAAGAGACCCAGTACTTC
few | TRBJ2-7 | TRBD2 | TRBV7-9 | CASGLLAGPYEQYF | TGTGCCAGCGGCTTACTAGCGGGCCCTTACGAGCAGTACTTC
. | TRBJ1-1 | . | TRBV6-1 | CASSHRVSSLSPRTRGGTEAFF | TGTGCCAGCAGCCACCGGGTATCGTCCTTGTCGCCCAGGACAAGGGGGGGGACTGAAGCTTTCTTT
. | TRBJ2-2 | . | TRBV6-2/TRBV6-3 | CASSTSSVGRNTGELFF | TGTGCCAGCAGTACATCTAGCGTAGGGAGAAACACCGGGGAGCTGTTTTTT
many | TRBJ2-7 | TRBD1 | TRBV5-6 | CASRYGTDSSYEQYF | TGTGCCAGCCGTTATGGGACAGACAGCTCCTACGAGCAGTACTTC
many | TRBJ2-7 | . | TRBV10-1 | CASSESRTAYEQYF | TGCGCCAGCAGTGAGTCGAGGACAGCTTACGAGCAGTACTTC
. | TRBJ1-2 | TRBD1 | TRBV14 | CASSQDYFPGTGPGRGYTF | TGTGCCAGCAGCCAAGATTATTTCCCCGGGACAGGGCCCGGGAGAGGCTACACCTTC
many | TRBJ1-1 | . | TRBV7-2 | CASSFPANTEAFF | TGTGCCAGCAGCTTTCCAGCTAACACTGAAGCTTTCTTT
many | TRBJ2-7 | TRBD2 | TRBV28 | CASSNPGGSYEQYF | TGTGCCAGCAGTAACCCCGGGGGGTCCTACGAGCAGTACTTC
. | TRBJ2-2 | . | TRBV4-3 | CASSQDPIGGLTGELFF | TGCGCCAGCAGCCAAGATCCGATAGGGGGTCTCACCGGGGAGCTGTTTTTT
. | TRBJ2-7 | . | TRBV6-1 | CASSVRAIPYEQYF | TGTGCCAGCAGTGTAAGGGCCATCCCCTACGAGCAGTACTTC
. | TRBJ2-3 | . | TRBV6-1 | CASTLVRADTQYF | TGTGCCAGCACGCTTGTCCGGGCAGATACGCAGTATTTT
many | TRBJ2-2 | . | TRBV29-1 | CSARGANTGELFF | TGCAGCGCCCGGGGAGCGAACACCGGGGAGCTGTTTTTT
few | TRBJ1-5 | . | TRBV6-2/TRBV6-3 | CASRRDRYSNQPQHF | TGTGCCAGCAGACGTGACAGATATAGCAATCAGCCCCAGCATTTT
many | TRBJ2-2 | . | TRBV7-3 | CASSLGPPNELFF | TGTGCCAGCAGCTTGGGACCACCGAACGAGCTGTTTTTT
few | TRBJ1-1 | TRBD1 | TRBV7-9 | CASSLYGTGGEAFF | TGTGCCAGCAGCTTATACGGGACAGGGGGTGAAGCTTTCTTT
few | TRBJ2-2 | TRBD1 | TRBV7-9 | CAIGTGTGKLDTGELFF | TGTGCCATCGGAACCGGGACAGGGAAGTTGGACACCGGGGAGCTGTTTTTT
. | TRBJ2-5 | TRBD1 | TRBV10-3 | CAISQTGQETQYF | TGTGCCATCAGTCAGACAGGGCAAGAGACCCAGTACTTC
many | TRBJ1-2 | . | TRBV2 | CASSEGTAIYGYTF | TGTGCCAGCAGTGAAGGAACGGCAATCTATGGCTACACCTTC
many | TRBJ2-1 | TRBD2 | TRBV20-1 | CSARGSGSISYNEQFF | TGCAGTGCTAGAGGGAGCGGGAGTATCTCCTACAATGAGCAGTTCTTC
many | TRBJ2-2 | . | TRBV2 | CASSDPSVETGELFF | TGTGCCAGCAGTGACCCTAGCGTTGAGACCGGGGAGCTGTTTTTT
. | TRBJ1-2 | . | TRBV15 | CATSRDSWDGYTF | TGTGCCACCAGCAGAGATTCCTGGGATGGCTACACCTTC
. | TRBJ1-1 | TRBD1 | TRBV4-1 | CASSPTTGLNTEAFF | TGCGCCAGCAGCCCAACGACAGGGCTGAACACTGAAGCTTTCTTT
. | TRBJ2-7 | . | TRBV28 | CASSKNEGYEQYF | TGTGCCAGCAGTAAAAACGAGGGCTACGAGCAGTACTTC
many | TRBJ1-1 | . | TRBV7-2 | CASSPLFSVTEAFF | TGTGCCAGCAGCCCCCTGTTTAGCGTCACTGAAGCTTTCTTT
few | TRBJ2-2 | TRBD1 | TRBV5-1 | CASSLGGQGATGELFF | TGCGCCAGCAGCTTGGGTGGACAGGGGGCGACCGGGGAGCTGTTTTTT
many | TRBJ2-7 | . | TRBV18 | CASSRGSSSAEQYF | TGTGCCAGCTCTCGTGGCTCGTCGAGTGCCGAGCAGTACTTC
. | TRBJ1-5 | . | TRBV4-1 | CASSPRVFGPQHF | TGCGCCAGCAGCCCGCGCGTTTTCGGGCCCCAGCATTTT
few | TRBJ2-5 | TRBD2 | TRBV27 | CASGPLLAGGQETQYF | TGTGCCAGCGGCCCTCTACTAGCGGGAGGCCAAGAGACCCAGTACTTC
few | TRBJ2-2 | TRBD2 | TRBV3-1 | CASSQIFRWRGRSDTGELFF | TGTGCCAGCAGCCAAATATTCCGGTGGCGCGGGAGGTCGGACACCGGGGAGCTGTTTTTT
many | TRBJ2-3 | TRBD1 | TRBV7-8 | CASDGQGGSLSTDTQYF | TGTGCCAGCGACGGACAGGGGGGTTCCCTTAGCACAGATACGCAGTATTTT
. | TRBJ2-7 | . | TRBV29-1 | CSVGLPSYEQYF | TGCAGCGTTGGGCTACCGTCCTACGAGCAGTACTTC
many | TRBJ2-7 | . | TRBV27 | CATKFTGVGEQYF | TGTGCCACAAAGTTTACTGGAGTGGGCGAGCAGTACTTC
once | TRBJ2-7 | . | TRBV2 | CASSGSSTSYEQYF | TGTGCCAGCAGTGGTTCAAGCACTTCCTACGAGCAGTACTTC
many | TRBJ2-7 | TRBD2 | TRBV12-3/TRBV12-4 | CASSPGAGGLYEQYF | TGTGCCAGCAGCCCGGGGGCGGGAGGATTATACGAGCAGTACTTC
. | TRBJ2-7 | . | TRBV15 | CATSSSRATSSYEQYF | TGTGCCACCAGTAGCAGTCGGGCCACTTCCTCCTACGAGCAGTACTTC
many | TRBJ1-1 | . | TRBV9 | CASSYDTGMNTEAFF | TGTGCCAGCAGCTACGACACCGGGATGAACACTGAAGCTTTCTTT